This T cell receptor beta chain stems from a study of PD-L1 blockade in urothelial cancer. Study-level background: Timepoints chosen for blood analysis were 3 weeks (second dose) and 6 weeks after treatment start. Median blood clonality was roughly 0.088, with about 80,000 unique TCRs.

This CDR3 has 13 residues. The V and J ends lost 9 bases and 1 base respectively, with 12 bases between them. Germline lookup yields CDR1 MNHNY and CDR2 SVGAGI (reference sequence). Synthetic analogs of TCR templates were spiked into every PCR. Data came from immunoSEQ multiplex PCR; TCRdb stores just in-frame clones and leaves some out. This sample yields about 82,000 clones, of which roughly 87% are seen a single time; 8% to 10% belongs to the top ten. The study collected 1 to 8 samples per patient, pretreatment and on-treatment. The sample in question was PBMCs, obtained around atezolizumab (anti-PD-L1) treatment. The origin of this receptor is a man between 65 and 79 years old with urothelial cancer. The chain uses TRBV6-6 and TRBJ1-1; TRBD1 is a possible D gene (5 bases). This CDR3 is CASGGGRNTEAFF. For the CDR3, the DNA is TGTGCCAGTGGGGGGGGACGGAACACTGAAGCTTTCTTT.